The 3 T cell receptor beta chains in this list originate from one sample, sequenced in a study of control samples from healthy donors and cancer patients. Assay: immunoSEQ multiplex PCR; the TCRdb copy retains only in-frame clones and omits some. The sample includes approximately 150,000 clones, 75% to 95% of them seen just once. Input material: blood. These receptors came from a man under 40 in good health.

The chain couples TRBV11-2 to TRBJ1-2, with 8 bases fitting TRBD1. CDR1 and CDR2 (germline): SGHAT, FQNNGV. The CDR3 covers 16 residues. V was clipped by 4 bases and J by 3 bases; unmatched bases: 10. CDR3 nucleotides: TGTGCCAGCAGCTCTATAGGACAGGGCTTAGACTATGGCTACACCTTC. It encodes CASSSIGQGLDYGYTF.

This clone has a single count. V gene TRBV2 combines with J gene TRBJ1-1; no definite D call. CDR1 and CDR2 from the germline V gene are SNHLY and FYNNEI. The V end lost 0 bases, the J end lost 7 bases, and 12 bases lay between the germline ends. The CDR3 loop spans 14 amino acids. As DNA, the CDR3 is TGTGCCAGCAGTGAAGCTTCTCGGACGGGTGAAGCTTTCTTT. Protein sequence: CASSEASRTGEAFF.

The chain couples TRBV10-3 to TRBJ1-1; D not certain. V lost 7 bases, J lost 2 bases, and 11 bases lay in between. Germline-derived CDR1 and CDR2 are ENHRY and SYGVKD. The CDR3 contains 13 residues. The CDR3 loop reads CAITRRENTEAFF. The CDR3, as DNA: TGTGCCATCACAAGAAGAGAAAACACTGAAGCTTTCTTT.